This T cell receptor beta chain was found in a study of T cell responses to AZD1222 COVID-19 vaccine. The repertoire was sequenced with immunoSEQ multiplex PCR; TCRdb's copy has only in-frame clones and lacks some. The table has 150,000 to 200,000 clones, 90% seen once. Concerning this clone itself: Its antigen is not known.

Study results and caveats: CD4 TCRs associated with vaccination spanned spike, dominating at 160-218 and 743-854. Only five or six individuals given AZD1222 were seropositive at baseline. Clonal diversity may have been underestimated in mostly white British donors.

Looked up from germline, CDR1 is MNHNS and CDR2 is SASEGT. This CDR3 has 15 amino acids. J gave up 3 bases and V 3 bases, and 5 bases lay outside the gene matches. The sequence derives from an adult who received the AZD1222 COVID-19 vaccine. V usage is TRBV6-1 and J usage is TRBJ1-2; 9 bases agree with TRBD1. The input for sequencing was peripheral blood, taken 28 days after the second AZD1222 dose. The CDR3 DNA follows: TGTGCCAGCAGTGATCAACAGGGGGCTGACTATGGCTACACCTTC. Translating it yields CASSDQQGADYGYTF.